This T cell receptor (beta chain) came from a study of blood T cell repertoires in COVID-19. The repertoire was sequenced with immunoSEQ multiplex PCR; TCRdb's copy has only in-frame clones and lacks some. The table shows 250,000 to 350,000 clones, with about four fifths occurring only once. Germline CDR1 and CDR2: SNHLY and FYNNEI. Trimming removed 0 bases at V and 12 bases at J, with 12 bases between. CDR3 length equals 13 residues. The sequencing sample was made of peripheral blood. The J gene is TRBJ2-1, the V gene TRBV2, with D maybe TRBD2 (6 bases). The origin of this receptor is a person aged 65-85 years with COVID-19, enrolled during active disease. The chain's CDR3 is CASSEALGGTQFF. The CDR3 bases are TGTGCCAGCAGTGAAGCGCTTGGGGGGACGCAGTTCTTC.